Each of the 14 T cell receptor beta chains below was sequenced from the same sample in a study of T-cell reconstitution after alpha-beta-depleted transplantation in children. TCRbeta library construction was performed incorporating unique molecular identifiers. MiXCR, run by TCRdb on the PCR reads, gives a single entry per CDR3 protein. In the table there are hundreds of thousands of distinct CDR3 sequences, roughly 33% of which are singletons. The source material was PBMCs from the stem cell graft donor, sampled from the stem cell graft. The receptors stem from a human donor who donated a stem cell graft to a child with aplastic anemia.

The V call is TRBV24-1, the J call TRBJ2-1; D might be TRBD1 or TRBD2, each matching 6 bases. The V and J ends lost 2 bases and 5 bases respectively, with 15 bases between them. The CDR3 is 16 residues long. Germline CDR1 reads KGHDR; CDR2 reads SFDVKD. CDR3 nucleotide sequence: TGTGCCACCAGTGATTCTACAGGGAGGTCCCACAATGAGCAGTTCTTC. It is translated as CATSDSTGRSHNEQFF.

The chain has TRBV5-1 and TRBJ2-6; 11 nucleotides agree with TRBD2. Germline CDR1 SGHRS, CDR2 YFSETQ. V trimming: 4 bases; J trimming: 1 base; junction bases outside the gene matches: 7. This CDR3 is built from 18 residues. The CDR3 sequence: CASSPPGTSGSGANVLTF. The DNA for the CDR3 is TGCGCCAGCAGCCCCCCCGGGACTAGCGGTTCTGGGGCCAACGTCCTGACTTTC.

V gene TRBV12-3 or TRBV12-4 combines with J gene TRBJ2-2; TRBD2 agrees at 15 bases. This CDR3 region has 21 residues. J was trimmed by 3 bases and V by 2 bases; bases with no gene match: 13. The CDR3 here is CASSLYTGLAGGPSDTGELFF. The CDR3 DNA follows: TGTGCCAGCAGTTTATATACTGGACTAGCGGGAGGGCCGTCTGACACCGGGGAGCTGTTTTTT.

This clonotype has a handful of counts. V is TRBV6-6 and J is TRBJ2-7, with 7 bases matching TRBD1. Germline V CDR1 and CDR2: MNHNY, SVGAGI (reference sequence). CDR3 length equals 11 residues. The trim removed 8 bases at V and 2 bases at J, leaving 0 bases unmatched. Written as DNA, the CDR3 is TGTGCCAGCGGGACAGCCTACGAGCAGTACGTC. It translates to CASGTAYEQYV.

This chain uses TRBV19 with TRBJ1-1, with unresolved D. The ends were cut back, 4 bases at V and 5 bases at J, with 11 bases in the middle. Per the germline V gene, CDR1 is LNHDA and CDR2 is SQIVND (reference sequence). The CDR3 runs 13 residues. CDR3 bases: TGTGCCAGTAGTACCGCAACGGCTACTGAAGCTTTCTTT. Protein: CASSTATATEAFF.

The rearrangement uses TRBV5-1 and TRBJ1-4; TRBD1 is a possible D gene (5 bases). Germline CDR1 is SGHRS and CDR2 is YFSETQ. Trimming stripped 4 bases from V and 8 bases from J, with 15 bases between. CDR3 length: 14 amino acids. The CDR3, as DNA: TGCGCCAGCAGCCCGGGAGTGGAGGGGGAAAAACTGTTTTTT. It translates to CASSPGVEGEKLFF. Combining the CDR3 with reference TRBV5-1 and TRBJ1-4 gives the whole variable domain KAGVTQTPRYLIKTRGQQVTLSCSPISGHRSVSWYQQTPGQGLQFLFEYFSETQRNKGNFPGRFSGRQFSNSRSEMNVSTLELGDSALYLCASSPGVEGEKLFFGSGTQLSVL.

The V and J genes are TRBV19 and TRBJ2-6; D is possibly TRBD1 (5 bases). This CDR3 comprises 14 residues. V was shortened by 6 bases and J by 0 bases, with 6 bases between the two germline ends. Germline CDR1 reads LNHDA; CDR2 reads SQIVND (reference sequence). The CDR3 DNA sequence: TGTGCCAGTAGAGGGGACTCTGGGGCCAACGTCCTGACTTTC. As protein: CASRGDSGANVLTF.

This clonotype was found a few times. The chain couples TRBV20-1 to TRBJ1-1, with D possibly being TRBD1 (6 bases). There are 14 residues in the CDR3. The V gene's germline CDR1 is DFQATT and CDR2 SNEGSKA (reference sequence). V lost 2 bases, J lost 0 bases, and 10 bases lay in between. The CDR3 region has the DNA TGCAGTGCTAGAAAGGACAGTCTGAACACTGAAGCTTTCTTT. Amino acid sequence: CSARKDSLNTEAFF.

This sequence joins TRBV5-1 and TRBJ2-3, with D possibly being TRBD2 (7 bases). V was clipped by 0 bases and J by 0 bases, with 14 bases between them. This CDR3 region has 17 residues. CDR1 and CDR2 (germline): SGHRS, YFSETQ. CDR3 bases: TGCGCCAGCAGCTTGGAGCCGGGGGGCCGTAGCACAGATACGCAGTATTTT. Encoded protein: CASSLEPGGRSTDTQYF.

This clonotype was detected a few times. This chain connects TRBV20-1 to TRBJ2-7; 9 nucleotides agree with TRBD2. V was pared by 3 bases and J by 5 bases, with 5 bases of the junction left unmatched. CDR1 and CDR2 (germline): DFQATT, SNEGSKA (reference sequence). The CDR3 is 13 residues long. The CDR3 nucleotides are TGCAGTGCTAGGGGCGGGGGGGTCCACGAGCAGTACTTC. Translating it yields CSARGGGVHEQYF.

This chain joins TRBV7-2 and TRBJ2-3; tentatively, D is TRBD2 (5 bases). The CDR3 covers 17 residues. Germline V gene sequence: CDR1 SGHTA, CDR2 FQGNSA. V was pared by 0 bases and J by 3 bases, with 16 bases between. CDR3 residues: CASSLAISAGGTDTQYF. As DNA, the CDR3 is TGTGCCAGCAGCTTAGCGATCTCGGCTGGCGGGACAGATACGCAGTATTTT.

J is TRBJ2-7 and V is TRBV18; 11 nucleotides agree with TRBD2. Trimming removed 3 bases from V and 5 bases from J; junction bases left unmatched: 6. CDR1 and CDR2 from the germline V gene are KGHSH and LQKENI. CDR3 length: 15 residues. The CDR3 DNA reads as TGTGCCAGCTCACCGGTAGCGGGAGGGCCTAACGAGCAGTACTTC. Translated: CASSPVAGGPNEQYF.

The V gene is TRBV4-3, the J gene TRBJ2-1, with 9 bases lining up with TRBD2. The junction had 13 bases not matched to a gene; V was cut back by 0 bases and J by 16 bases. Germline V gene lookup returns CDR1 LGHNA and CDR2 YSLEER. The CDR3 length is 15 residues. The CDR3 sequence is CASSQELQGGTSSFF. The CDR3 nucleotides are TGCGCCAGCAGCCAAGAATTACAGGGCGGGACTAGCTCCTTCTTC.

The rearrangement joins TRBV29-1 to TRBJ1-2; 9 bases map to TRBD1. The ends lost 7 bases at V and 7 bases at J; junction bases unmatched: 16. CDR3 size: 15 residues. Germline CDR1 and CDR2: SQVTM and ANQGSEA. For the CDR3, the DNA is TGCAGCGCCTCCAGGATGGGACAGGGTTTGAGTGGCTACACCTTC. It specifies CSASRMGQGLSGYTF.